This is a list of T cell receptor beta chains from one sample in a study of radiotherapy plus CTLA-4 blockade in lung cancer. Libraries were prepared by immunoSEQ multiplex PCR; TCRdb keeps only in-frame clonotypes and omits some of them. This table holds tens of thousands of clones, about 78% found once. Material: peripheral blood, obtained from a patient treated with radiotherapy plus ipilimumab. These receptors were obtained from a human donor with non-small cell lung cancer that progressed on radiotherapy plus ipilimumab. Each CDR3 is given with its conserved first and last residue. D genes are given only for firm matches. For some rows the clone size is stated as once, few or many, or as a class when expanded; others skip it.

v_call	clone_size	d_call	j_call	cdr3_nt	cdr3_aa
TRBV2	once	TRBD1	TRBJ2-2	TGTGCCACAGCACACCCGGGACAGGGGGGCACCGGGGAGCTGTTTTTT	CATAHPGQGGTGELFF
TRBV6-6	.	TRBD2	TRBJ2-3	TGTGCCAGCAGTTACGAGCCTAGCGGGAGTATAGATACGCAGTATTTT	CASSYEPSGSIDTQYF
TRBV25-1	.	.	TRBJ2-2	TGTGCCAGCAGTGAATGGCCCAGGGGCGGGAACACCGGGGAGCTGTTTTTT	CASSEWPRGGNTGELFF
TRBV6-6	few	.	TRBJ2-2	TGTGCCAGCGGGGGGGGCGGGGGCACCGGGGAGCTGTTTTTT	CASGGGGGTGELFF
TRBV18	.	.	TRBJ2-7	TGTGCCAGCTCACCTACCGGGCGAGGAGAGCAGTACTTC	CASSPTGRGEQYF
TRBV30	.	TRBD2	TRBJ2-5	TGTGCCTGGAGCGTAGCGGGGGGGCAAGAGACCCAGTACTTC	CAWSVAGGQETQYF
TRBV5-1	.	.	TRBJ2-4	TGCGCCAGCAGCTCCTCGGGAGCCAAAAACATTCAGTACTTC	CASSSSGAKNIQYF
TRBV27	.	.	TRBJ2-3	TGTGCCAGCACCGACTGGTCCACAGATACGCAGTATTTT	CASTDWSTDTQYF
TRBV7-6	few	.	TRBJ2-7	TGTGCCAGCAGCCTTTCTATCTTCTACGAGCAGTACTTC	CASSLSIFYEQYF
TRBV4-1	.	.	TRBJ2-3	TGCGCCAGCAGCCAAGATCGTCACGGGGGTCGCGCAGATACGCAGTATTTT	CASSQDRHGGRADTQYF
TRBV5-4	.	TRBD2	TRBJ2-7	TGTGCCAGCAGCCCCGCGACTAGCGGTCCCTACGAGCAGTACTTC	CASSPATSGPYEQYF
TRBV2	few	TRBD2	TRBJ2-5	TGTGCCAGCACCCAGACTAGCGGCCAAGAGACCCAGTACTTC	CASTQTSGQETQYF
TRBV2	.	TRBD1	TRBJ2-1	TGTGCCAGCAGGCCCGACAGGGGTCTCTACAATGAGCAGTTCTTC	CASRPDRGLYNEQFF
TRBV18	.	.	TRBJ1-5	TGTGCCAGCTCCTGGGAGAGGCGGACGCTTATGCATTTT	CASSWERRTLMHF
TRBV21-1	few	.	TRBJ2-1	TGTGCCAGCAGCAAAGCGCTTGATGAGCAGTTCTTC	CASSKALDEQFF
TRBV9	.	.	TRBJ2-1	TGTGCCAGCAGCGTAGGGTTAAGGGGGGAGACATTCTCCTACAATGAGCAGTTCTTC	CASSVGLRGETFSYNEQFF
TRBV5-1	medium-sized	.	TRBJ2-7	TGCGCCAGCAGCTTGGGCAGATCCTACGAGCAGTACTTC	CASSLGRSYEQYF
TRBV5-1	.	TRBD1	TRBJ1-3	TGCGCCAGCAGCCCGACAGGGCGGGGAAACACCATATATTTT	CASSPTGRGNTIYF
TRBV4-3	.	.	TRBJ2-3	TGCGCCAGCAGCTCCAGGGCACAGGACACAGATACGCAGTATTTT	CASSSRAQDTDTQYF
TRBV9	.	.	TRBJ1-6	TGTGCCAGCAGCGTAGGATCAGCCGCTAATTCACCCCTCCACTTT	CASSVGSAANSPLHF
TRBV19	.	.	TRBJ1-2	TGTGCCAGTAGTATAGCCCCCGGGACGGTCTATGGCTACACCTTC	CASSIAPGTVYGYTF
TRBV27	few	.	TRBJ2-1	TGTGCCAGCAGCTCCTCGGGCCCTTACAATGAGCAGTTCTTC	CASSSSGPYNEQFF
TRBV7-8	.	.	TRBJ2-1	TGTGCCAGCAGCTTAAATAGGGCAGGGTTGAGTGAGCAGTTCTTC	CASSLNRAGLSEQFF
TRBV18	few	.	TRBJ2-1	TGTGCCAGCTCACCCCTGAGCCAGGGACCCTACAATGAGCAGTTCTTC	CASSPLSQGPYNEQFF